Only a few counts were recorded for the clone carrying this T cell receptor (beta chain). The antigen is unknown. These data come from a study of graft-versus-host responses after intestinal transplantation. Study results and limitations: Recipient-marrow GvH clones were detected, some having first appeared in ileum or blood. Allografts from individuals with graft-donor T cell macrochimerism displayed high graft-versus-host to host-versus-graft clonal ratios.

The germline gives CDR1 MNHNS, CDR2 SASEGT. With 2 bases removed from V and 7 bases from J, the gap between germline ends came to 12 bases. The CDR3 sequence is 14 residues long. Intraepithelial and lamina propria lymphocytes were freed from processed graft tissue. Assay: immunoSEQ multiplex PCR; the TCRdb copy retains only in-frame clones and omits some. The sample records approximately 20,000 clones, approximately 79% being singletons. The clonotype was recovered from a human patient who received an intestinal transplant, so some T cells may come from the graft donor. The chain employs TRBV6-1 and TRBJ1-3; no clear D. Source: ileum tissue, taken around 20 days after intestinal transplant. The CDR3 DNA follows: TGTGCCAGCAGTGAACTTTTTCAGGTCAACACCATATATTTT. Amino acid sequence: CASSELFQVNTIYF.